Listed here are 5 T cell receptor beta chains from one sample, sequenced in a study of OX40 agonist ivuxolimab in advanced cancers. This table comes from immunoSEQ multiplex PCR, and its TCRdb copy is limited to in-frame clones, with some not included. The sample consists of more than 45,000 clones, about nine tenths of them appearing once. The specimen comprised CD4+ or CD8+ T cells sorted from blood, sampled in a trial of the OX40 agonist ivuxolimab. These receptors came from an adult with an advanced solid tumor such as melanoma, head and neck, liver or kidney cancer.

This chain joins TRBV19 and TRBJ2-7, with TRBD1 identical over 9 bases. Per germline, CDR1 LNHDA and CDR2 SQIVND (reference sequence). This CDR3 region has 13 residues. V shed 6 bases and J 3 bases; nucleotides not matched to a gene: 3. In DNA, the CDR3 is TGTGCCAGTAGAAAGGGACAGGGCTACGAGCAGTACTTC. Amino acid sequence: CASRKGQGYEQYF.

CDR3 region: CASSLDVYSYNEQFF. In DNA, the CDR3 is TGTGCCAGCAGTTTGGACGTCTATTCCTACAATGAGCAGTTCTTC. This chain connects TRBV27 to TRBJ2-1; no firm D call. V lost 3 bases and J 1 base, leaving 10 bases between the germline ends. Germline V CDR1 and CDR2: MNHEY, SMNVEV (reference sequence). The CDR3 has 15 residues.

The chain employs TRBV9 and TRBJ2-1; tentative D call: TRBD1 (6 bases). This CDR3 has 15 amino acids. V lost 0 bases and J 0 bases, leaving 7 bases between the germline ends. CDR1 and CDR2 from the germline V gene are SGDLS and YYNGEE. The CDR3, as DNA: TGTGCCAGCAGCGTAGGGACAGCCTCCTACAATGAGCAGTTCTTC. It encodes CASSVGTASYNEQFF.

The CDR3 region is CSVAQGINEQYF. CDR3 bases: TGCAGCGTTGCACAGGGGATCAACGAGCAGTACTTC. This chain connects TRBV29-1 to TRBJ2-7; 7 positions match TRBD1. In germline, CDR1 is SQVTM, CDR2 ANQGSEA. The length of the CDR3 is 12 residues. After removal of 4 bases from V and 5 bases from J, the junction contained 5 bases not matched to a gene.

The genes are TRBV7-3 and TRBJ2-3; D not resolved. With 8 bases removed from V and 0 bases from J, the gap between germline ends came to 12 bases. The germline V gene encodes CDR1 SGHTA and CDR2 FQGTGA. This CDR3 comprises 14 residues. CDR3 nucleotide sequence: TGTGCCAGCCGCTCTAGGCCTAGCACAGATACGCAGTATTTT. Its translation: CASRSRPSTDTQYF.